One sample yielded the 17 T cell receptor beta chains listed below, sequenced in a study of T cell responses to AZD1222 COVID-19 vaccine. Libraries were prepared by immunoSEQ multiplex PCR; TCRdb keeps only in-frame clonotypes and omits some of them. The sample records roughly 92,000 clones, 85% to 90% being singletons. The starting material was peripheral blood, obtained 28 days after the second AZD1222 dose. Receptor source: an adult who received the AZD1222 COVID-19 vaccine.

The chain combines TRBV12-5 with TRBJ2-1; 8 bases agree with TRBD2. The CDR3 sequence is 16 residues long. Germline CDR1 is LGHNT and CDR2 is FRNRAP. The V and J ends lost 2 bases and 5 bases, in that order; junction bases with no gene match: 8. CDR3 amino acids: CASGLPGGTRDNEQFF. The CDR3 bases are TGTGCTAGTGGTTTGCCTGGTGGGACTAGAGACAATGAGCAGTTCTTC.

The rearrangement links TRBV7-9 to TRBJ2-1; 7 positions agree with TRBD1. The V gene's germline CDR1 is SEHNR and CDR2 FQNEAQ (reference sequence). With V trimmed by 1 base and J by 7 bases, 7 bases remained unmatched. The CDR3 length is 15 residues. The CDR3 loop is CASSLDGTARNEQFF. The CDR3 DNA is TGTGCCAGCAGCTTAGACGGGACAGCGAGGAATGAGCAGTTCTTC.

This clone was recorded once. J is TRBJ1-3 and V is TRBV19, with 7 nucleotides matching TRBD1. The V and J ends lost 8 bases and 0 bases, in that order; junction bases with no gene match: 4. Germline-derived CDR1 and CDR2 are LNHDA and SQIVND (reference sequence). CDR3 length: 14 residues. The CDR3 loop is CASRSGGSGNTIYF. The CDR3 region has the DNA TGTGCCAGTCGTTCAGGGGGCTCTGGAAACACCATATATTTT.

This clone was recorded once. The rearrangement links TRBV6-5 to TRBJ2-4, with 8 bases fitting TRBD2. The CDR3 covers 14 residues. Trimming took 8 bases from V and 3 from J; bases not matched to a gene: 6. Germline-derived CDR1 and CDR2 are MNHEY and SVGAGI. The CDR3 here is CASFYGGVKNIQYF. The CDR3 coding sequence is TGTGCCAGCTTCTACGGGGGGGTCAAAAACATTCAGTACTTC.

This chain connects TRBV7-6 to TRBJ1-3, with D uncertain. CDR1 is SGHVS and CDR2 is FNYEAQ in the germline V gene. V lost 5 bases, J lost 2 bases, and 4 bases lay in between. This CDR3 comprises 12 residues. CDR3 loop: CASSLAGNTIYF. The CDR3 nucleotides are TGTGCCAGCAGCCTGGCTGGAAACACCATATATTTT.

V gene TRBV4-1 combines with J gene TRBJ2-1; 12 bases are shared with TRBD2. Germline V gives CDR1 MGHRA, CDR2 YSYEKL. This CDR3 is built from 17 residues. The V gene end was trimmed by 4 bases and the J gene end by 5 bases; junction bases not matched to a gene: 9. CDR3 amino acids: CASSPRGRLAGDNEQFF. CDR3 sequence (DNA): TGCGCCAGCAGCCCCCGGGGGAGACTAGCGGGGGACAATGAGCAGTTCTTC.

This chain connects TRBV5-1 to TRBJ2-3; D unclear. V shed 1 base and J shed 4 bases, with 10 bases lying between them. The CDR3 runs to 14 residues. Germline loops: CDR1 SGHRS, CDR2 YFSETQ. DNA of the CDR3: TGCGCCAGCAGCTTGAGGTTTGGGCCAGATACGCAGTATTTT. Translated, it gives CASSLRFGPDTQYF.

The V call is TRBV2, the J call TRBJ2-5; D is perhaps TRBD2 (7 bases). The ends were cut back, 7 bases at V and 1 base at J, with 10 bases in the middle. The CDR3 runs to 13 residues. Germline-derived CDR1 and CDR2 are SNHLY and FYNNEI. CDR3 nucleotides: TGTGCCAGCAAGGGGGGGAGCCAAGAGACCCAGTACTTC. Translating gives CASKGGSQETQYF.

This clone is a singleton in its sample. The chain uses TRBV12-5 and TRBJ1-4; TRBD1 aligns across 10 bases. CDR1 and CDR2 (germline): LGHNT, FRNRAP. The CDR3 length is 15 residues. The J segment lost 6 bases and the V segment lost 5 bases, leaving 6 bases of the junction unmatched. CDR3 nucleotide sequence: TGTGCTAGTGGTACTACCGGGACAGGGGATGAAAAACTGTTTTTT. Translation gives CASGTTGTGDEKLFF.

In DNA form, the CDR3 reads TGTGCCAGCAGCCAAGAGGGAACTAGCGGGGCCGGGGAGCTGTTTTTT. Its translation: CASSQEGTSGAGELFF. J is TRBJ2-2 and V is TRBV3-1 (or the pseudogene TRBV3-2); 10 nucleotides line up with TRBD2. J lost 6 bases, V lost 0 bases, and 4 bases had no gene match. The CDR3 is made up of 16 amino acids. Per germline, CDR1 LGHDT and CDR2 YNNKEL (reference sequence).

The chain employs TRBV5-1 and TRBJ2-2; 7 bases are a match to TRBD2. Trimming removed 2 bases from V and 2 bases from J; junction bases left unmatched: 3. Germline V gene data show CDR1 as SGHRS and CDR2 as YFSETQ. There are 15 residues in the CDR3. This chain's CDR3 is CASSFGGINTGELFF. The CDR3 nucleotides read TGCGCCAGCAGCTTCGGGGGGATCAACACCGGGGAGCTGTTTTTT. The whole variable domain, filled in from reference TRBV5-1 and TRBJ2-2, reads KAGVTQTPRYLIKTRGQQVTLSCSPISGHRSVSWYQQTPGQGLQFLFEYFSETQRNKGNFPGRFSGRQFSNSRSEMNVSTLELGDSALYLCASSFGGINTGELFFGEGSRLTVL.

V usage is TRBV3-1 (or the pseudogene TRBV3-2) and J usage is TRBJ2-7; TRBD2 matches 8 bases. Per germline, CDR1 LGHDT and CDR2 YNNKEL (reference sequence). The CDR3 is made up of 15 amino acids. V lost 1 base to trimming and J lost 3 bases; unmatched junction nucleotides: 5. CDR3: CASSQGVAGLYEQYF. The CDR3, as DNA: TGTGCCAGCAGCCAAGGAGTAGCGGGGCTCTACGAGCAGTACTTC.

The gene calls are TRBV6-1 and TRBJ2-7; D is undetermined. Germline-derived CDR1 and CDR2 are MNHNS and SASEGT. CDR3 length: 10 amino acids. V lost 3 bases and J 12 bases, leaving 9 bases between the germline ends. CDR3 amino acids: CASSDVILYF. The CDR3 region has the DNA TGTGCCAGCAGTGATGTAATCTTGTACTTC.

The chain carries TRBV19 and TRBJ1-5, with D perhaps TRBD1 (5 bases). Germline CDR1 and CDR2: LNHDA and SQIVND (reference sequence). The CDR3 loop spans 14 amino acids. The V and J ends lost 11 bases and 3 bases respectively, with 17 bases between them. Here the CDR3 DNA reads TGTGCCTCCATGGGGGGACGGCACAATCAGCCCCAGCATTTT. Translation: CASMGGRHNQPQHF.

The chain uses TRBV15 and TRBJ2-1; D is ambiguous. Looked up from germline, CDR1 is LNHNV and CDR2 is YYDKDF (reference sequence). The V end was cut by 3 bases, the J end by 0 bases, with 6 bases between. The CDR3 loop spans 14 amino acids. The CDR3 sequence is CATSRMGSYNEQFF. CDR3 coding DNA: TGTGCCACCAGCAGGATGGGCTCCTACAATGAGCAGTTCTTC.

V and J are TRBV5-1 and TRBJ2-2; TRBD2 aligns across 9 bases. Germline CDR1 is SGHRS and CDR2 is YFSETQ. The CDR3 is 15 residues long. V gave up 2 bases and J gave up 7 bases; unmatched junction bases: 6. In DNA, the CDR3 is TGCGCCAGCAGCTTCTCTAGCGGGGCGGTCGGGGAGCTGTTTTTT. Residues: CASSFSSGAVGELFF.

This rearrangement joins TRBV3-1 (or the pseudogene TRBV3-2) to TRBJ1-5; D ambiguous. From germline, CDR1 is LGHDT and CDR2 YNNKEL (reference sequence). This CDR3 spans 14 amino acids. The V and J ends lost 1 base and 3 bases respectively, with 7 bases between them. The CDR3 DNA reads TGTGCCAGCAGCCAAGGGTGGACCAATCAGCCCCAGCATTTT. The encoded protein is CASSQGWTNQPQHF.